Here is one TCR beta chain with its context. Its specificity is unknown. These data come from a study of cytomegalovirus exposure and HLA in healthy donors. General observations from the study: There was a cluster of highly shared sequence variants that was likely a sequencing artifact. A later analysis appeared to link common viral pathogens to several of the most significant clusters. It was reported that the classifier diagnosed cytomegalovirus status with high specificity and sensitivity in both the original and validation cohorts. Earlier analysis found most TCR beta V segments productive about 87% or about 30% of the time.

V shed 7 bases and J 7 bases; nucleotides not matched to a gene: 7. The length of the CDR3 is 12 residues. Germline lookup yields CDR1 LNHDA and CDR2 SQIVND (reference sequence). PCR involved 60 Vbeta and 13 Jbeta primers. Data came from immunoSEQ multiplex PCR; TCRdb stores just in-frame clones and leaves some out. The sample holds over 110,000 clones, 70% to 85% seen once. The clonotype comes from a male donor in good health and CMV-seronegative. The chain has TRBV19 and TRBJ2-7, with TRBD2 matching over 7 bases. The material sequenced was PBMCs. CDR3 bases: TGTGCCAGTACTGGGCGAGCGGGGGAGCAGTACTTC. Translating gives CASTGRAGEQYF.